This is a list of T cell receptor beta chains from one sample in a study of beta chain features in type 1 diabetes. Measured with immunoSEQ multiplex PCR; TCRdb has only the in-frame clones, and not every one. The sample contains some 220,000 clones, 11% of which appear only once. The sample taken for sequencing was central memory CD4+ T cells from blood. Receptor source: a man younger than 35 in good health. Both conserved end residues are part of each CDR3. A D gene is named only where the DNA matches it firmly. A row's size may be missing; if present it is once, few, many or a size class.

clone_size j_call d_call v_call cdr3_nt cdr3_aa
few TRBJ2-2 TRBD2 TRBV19 TGTGCCAGTAGTGCAGGATATAGCGGGGTAAACACCGGGGAGCTGTTTTTT CASSAGYSGVNTGELFF
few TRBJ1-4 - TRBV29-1 TGCAGCGTTCAAGGGGGGTTAGGTGAAAAACTGTTTTTT CSVQGGLGEKLFF
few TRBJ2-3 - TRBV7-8 TGTGCCAGCAGCACCCGACCCCGGGGAGATACGCAGTATTTT CASSTRPRGDTQYF
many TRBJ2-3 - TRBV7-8 TGTGCCAGCAGCTACGCAGATACGCAGTATTTT CASSYADTQYF
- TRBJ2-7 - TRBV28 TGTGCCAGCAGTCTCGAAGTGGGGGAGCAGTACTTC CASSLEVGEQYF
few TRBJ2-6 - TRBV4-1 TGCGCCAGCAGCCAAGCTGGGTATGGGGCCAACGTCCTGACTTTC CASSQAGYGANVLTF
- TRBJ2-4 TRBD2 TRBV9 TGTGCCAGCAGCTCCGGGACTAGCGGGAGTGGTGGCATTCAGTACTTC CASSSGTSGSGGIQYF
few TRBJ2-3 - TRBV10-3 TGTGCCATCAGTGAGTCTCGCAGGAGCACAGATACGCAGTATTTT CAISESRRSTDTQYF
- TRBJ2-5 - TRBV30 TGTGCCTGGAGTGCCGGGGGCGGACAAGAGACCCAGTACTTC CAWSAGGGQETQYF
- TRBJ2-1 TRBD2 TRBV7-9 TGTGCCAGCAGAAATACTAGCGGGAGGGCCGGGAATGAGCAGTTCTTC CASRNTSGRAGNEQFF
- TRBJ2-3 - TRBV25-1 TGTGCCAGCAGTCCGCGAGGGCGGGACACAGATACGCAGTATTTT CASSPRGRDTDTQYF
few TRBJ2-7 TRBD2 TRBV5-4 TGTGCCAGCAGCGCTCGGACTAGCGGGGACTCCTACGAGCAGTACTTC CASSARTSGDSYEQYF
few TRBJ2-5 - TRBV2 TGTGCCAGCTGGGCAGGGCGAGAGACCCAGTACTTC CASWAGRETQYF
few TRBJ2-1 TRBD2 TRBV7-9 TGTGCCAGCAGCTTAGTCGGCGGGCGGGAGAGCTACAATGAGCAGTTCTTC CASSLVGGRESYNEQFF
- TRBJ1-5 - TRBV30 TGTGCCTGGAGTGTGGGGACATACGATCAGCCCCAGCATTTT CAWSVGTYDQPQHF
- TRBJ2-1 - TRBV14 TGTGCCAGCAGCCAAACAAGCTACAATGAGCAGTTCTTC CASSQTSYNEQFF
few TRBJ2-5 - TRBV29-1 TGCAGCGTTGTCAAGGGGGAGGAGACCCAGTACTTC CSVVKGEETQYF
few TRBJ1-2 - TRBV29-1 TGCAGCGTTGTGAGTGGATCGGGACGGAACTATGGCTACACCTTC CSVVSGSGRNYGYTF
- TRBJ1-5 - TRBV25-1 TGTGCCAGCAGTGAATATGGGGGATATAGCAATCAGCCCCAGCATTTT CASSEYGGYSNQPQHF
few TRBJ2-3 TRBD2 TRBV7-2 TGTGCCAGCAGCCGATCACTAGCGGGAGCAAAACCAAATACGCAGTATTTT CASSRSLAGAKPNTQYF
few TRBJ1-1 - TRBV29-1 TGCAGCGTTGAGGGTCAGATGAACACTGAAGCTTTCTTT CSVEGQMNTEAFF
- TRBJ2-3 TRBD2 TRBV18 TGTGCCAGCTCATCGTCTAGCGGGGAGCCGGATACGCAGTATTTT CASSSSSGEPDTQYF
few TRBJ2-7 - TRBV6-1 TGTGCCAGCAGTGAGGGAGCAGGTCCAACCTACGAGCAGTACTTC CASSEGAGPTYEQYF
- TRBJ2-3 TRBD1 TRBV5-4 TGTGCCAGCAGCTTGGGACAGGGGTTGGTAGATACGCAGTATTTT CASSLGQGLVDTQYF
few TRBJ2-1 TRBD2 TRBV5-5 TGTGCCAGCAGGCCGGGACTACAATCCTACAATGAGCAGTTCTTC CASRPGLQSYNEQFF
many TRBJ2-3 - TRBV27 TGTGCCAGCAGTTTAGGGGTAGCCCAAGGCACAGATACGCAGTATTTT CASSLGVAQGTDTQYF
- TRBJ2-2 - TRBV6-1 TGTGCCAGCATTAGCCAGGCGAACACCGGGGAGCTGTTTTTT CASISQANTGELFF
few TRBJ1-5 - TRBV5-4 TGTGCCAGCAGCTTGGCAGGGAATCAGCCCCAGCATTTT CASSLAGNQPQHF
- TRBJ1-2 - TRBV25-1 TGTGCCAGCAGTGAATCAGGCAGGGGCTACACCTTC CASSESGRGYTF
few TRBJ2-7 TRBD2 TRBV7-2 TGTGCCAGCACCCTGGGTAGGACTAGCGGGATTAGCTCCTACGAGCAGTACTTC CASTLGRTSGISSYEQYF
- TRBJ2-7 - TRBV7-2 TGTGCCAGCAGCTTAGATCGTGGCGGCTACTACGAGCAGTACTTC CASSLDRGGYYEQYF
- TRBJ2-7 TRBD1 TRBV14 TGTGCCAGCAGCCCCGCCCTGACAGGGCCCTACGAGCAGTACTTC CASSPALTGPYEQYF
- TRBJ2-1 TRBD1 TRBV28 TGTGCCAGCAATCAACCGGGACAGGGGGACGAGCAGTTCTTC CASNQPGQGDEQFF